These T cell receptor beta chains were read from a single sample in a study of response to subunit inactivated influenza vaccine. TCRdb processed the RT-PCR reads anew with MiXCR; each CDR3 protein has one entry. The table records about 780,000 distinct CDR3 sequences, about 18% of them present only once. The material sequenced was PBMCs from blood, taken about 5 days after vaccination. These receptors all stem from a man in his fifties or sixties who received an inactivated influenza vaccine. The CDR3 runs from the conserved cysteine through the conserved F or W. Fields, in order: CDR3 protein, CDR3 DNA, D gene, CDR3 length, J gene, clone size, V gene. The D gene is left open where the match is weak. Size is stated for part of the rows, as once, few or many counts, or as a class when the clone is expanded.

CASSFTGGAGAGELFF TGCGCCAGCAGCTTCACCGGGGGGGCCGGAGCCGGGGAGCTGTTTTTT TRBD2 16 TRBJ2-2 few TRBV5-1
CASTATSGGSDTQYF TGTGCCAGCACGGCGACGAGCGGGGGTTCAGATACGCAGTATTTT TRBD2 15 TRBJ2-3 - TRBV7-9
CASSRGAGIYNEQFF TGTGCCAGCAGTCGGGGAGCGGGGATTTACAATGAGCAGTTCTTC TRBD2 15 TRBJ2-1 few TRBV6-1
CASLRGGDNEQFF TGTGCCAGTCTTCGCGGGGGCGACAATGAGCAGTTCTTC - 13 TRBJ2-1 once TRBV6-2/TRBV6-3
CASSAGALGTEAFF TGTGCCAGCAGTGCAGGGGCCTTAGGCACTGAAGCTTTCTTT - 14 TRBJ1-1 few TRBV6-1
CSALGRIRDGYTF TGCAGTGCCTTAGGACGGATAAGGGATGGCTACACCTTC - 13 TRBJ1-2 - TRBV20-1
CASSSGENYEQYF TGTGCCAGCAGCTCAGGAGAAAATTACGAGCAGTACTTC - 13 TRBJ2-7 - TRBV7-6
CSASPAGDTQYF TGCAGTGCTAGTCCGGCGGGAGATACGCAGTATTTT - 12 TRBJ2-3 few TRBV20-1
CATSRDRTGELFF TGTGCCACCAGCAGAGACAGGACCGGGGAGCTGTTTTTT - 13 TRBJ2-2 many TRBV15
CATLWKARPSDEQFF TGTGCCACCCTGTGGAAGGCACGGCCTTCCGATGAGCAGTTCTTC - 15 TRBJ2-1 few TRBV24-1
CASSTRLSQPQHF TGTGCCAGCAGTACAAGGCTCAGTCAGCCCCAGCATTTT - 13 TRBJ1-5 few TRBV12-3/TRBV12-4
CASSLSSDRAYYGYTF TGTGCCAGCAGTTTATCCTCAGACAGGGCTTACTATGGCTACACCTTC TRBD1 16 TRBJ1-2 few TRBV28
CASSPVATSGGQEQYF TGTGCCAGCTCACCCGTAGCGACTAGCGGGGGGCAAGAGCAGTACTTC TRBD2 16 TRBJ2-7 - TRBV18
CASSLPGTGSSYEQYF TGCGCCAGCAGCTTGCCCGGGACAGGCAGCTCCTACGAGCAGTACTTC TRBD1 16 TRBJ2-7 - TRBV5-1
CAWSRQGTGEQYF TGTGCCTGGAGCCGACAGGGGACGGGCGAGCAGTACTTC TRBD1 13 TRBJ2-7 - TRBV30
CASSESGLASLNEQFF TGCGCCAGCAGTGAGTCCGGTCTAGCAAGTCTGAATGAGCAGTTCTTC - 16 TRBJ2-1 many TRBV10-1
CSVDSQEKETQYF TGCAGCGTCGACTCACAGGAAAAAGAGACCCAGTACTTC - 13 TRBJ2-5 few TRBV29-1
CASSQFMSTNEQFF TGTGCCAGCAGCCAATTTATGAGCACGAATGAGCAGTTCTTC - 14 TRBJ2-1 few TRBV14
CASSQDRASGSYNEQFF TGCGCCAGCAGCCAAGATAGGGCTAGCGGGTCGTACAATGAGCAGTTCTTC TRBD2 17 TRBJ2-1 - TRBV4-3
CASLSGNSDTQYF TGTGCCAGCTTGTCAGGGAATTCAGATACGCAGTATTTT - 13 TRBJ2-3 - TRBV6-2/TRBV6-3
CSARDSREKLFF TGCAGTGCTAGAGATTCCCGTGAAAAACTGTTTTTT - 12 TRBJ1-4 - TRBV20-1
CATGEGNQPQHF TGTGCCACCGGGGAGGGCAATCAGCCCCAGCATTTT - 12 TRBJ1-5 few TRBV12-3/TRBV12-4
CASSQGGTGSLYNEQFF TGCGCCAGCAGCCAAGGAGGGACAGGTTCTTTGTACAATGAGCAGTTCTTC TRBD1 17 TRBJ2-1 few TRBV4-3
CSAKQGRGQPQHF TGCAGTGCTAAACAGGGGAGAGGGCAGCCCCAGCATTTT TRBD1 13 TRBJ1-5 few TRBV20-1
CASSRNSGRDYGYTF TGCGCCAGCAGCCGGAACTCCGGGCGAGACTATGGCTACACCTTC - 15 TRBJ1-2 few TRBV4-3
CASSFSGGAKETQYF TGTGCCAGCAGCTTTTCCGGGGGGGCCAAAGAGACCCAGTACTTC TRBD2 15 TRBJ2-5 - TRBV7-9
CATSVGQKAYEQYF TGTGCCACCTCAGTGGGACAGAAAGCCTACGAGCAGTACTTC TRBD1 14 TRBJ2-7 - TRBV19
CASSLIQGLGETQYF TGTGCCAGCAGCTTAATCCAGGGCCTCGGTGAGACCCAGTACTTC - 15 TRBJ2-5 few TRBV7-2
CASSEFRTANQPQHF TGTGCCAGCAGTGAGTTTAGGACTGCTAATCAGCCCCAGCATTTT - 15 TRBJ1-5 - TRBV2
CASRPGTGYGYTF TGTGCCAGCAGGCCCGGGACAGGGTATGGCTACACCTTC TRBD1 13 TRBJ1-2 few TRBV12-3/TRBV12-4
CSARDLEGLSEQYF TGCAGTGCTAGAGATCTTGAGGGTCTGAGCGAGCAGTACTTC - 14 TRBJ2-7 many TRBV20-1
CASSDYLVNTEAFF TGTGCCAGCAGCGACTATCTTGTGAACACTGAAGCTTTCTTT - 14 TRBJ1-1 few TRBV7-9
CSARDPPLSGANVLTF TGCAGTGCTAGAGATCCCCCCCTCTCTGGGGCCAACGTCCTGACTTTC - 16 TRBJ2-6 few TRBV20-1